The text below deals with one TCR beta chain. The sample comes from a study of cytotoxic CD8 clonotypes in ibrutinib-treated CLL. The repertoire was sequenced with immunoSEQ multiplex PCR; TCRdb's copy has only in-frame clones and lacks some. The data contain fewer than 400,000 clones, about 61% of them singletons. Germline-derived CDR1 and CDR2 are SGHRS and YFSETQ. With 1 base removed from V and 4 bases from J, the gap between germline ends came to 3 bases. The CDR3 covers 13 residues. The chain joins TRBV5-1 to TRBJ2-6; D is ambiguous. The specimen was PBMCs, collected after 36 months of ibrutinib treatment. This clonotype was sampled from a human donor with chronic lymphocytic leukemia. The CDR3 DNA sequence: TGCGCCAGCAGCTTGAGCGGGGCCAACGTCCTGACTTTC. Protein: CASSLSGANVLTF.